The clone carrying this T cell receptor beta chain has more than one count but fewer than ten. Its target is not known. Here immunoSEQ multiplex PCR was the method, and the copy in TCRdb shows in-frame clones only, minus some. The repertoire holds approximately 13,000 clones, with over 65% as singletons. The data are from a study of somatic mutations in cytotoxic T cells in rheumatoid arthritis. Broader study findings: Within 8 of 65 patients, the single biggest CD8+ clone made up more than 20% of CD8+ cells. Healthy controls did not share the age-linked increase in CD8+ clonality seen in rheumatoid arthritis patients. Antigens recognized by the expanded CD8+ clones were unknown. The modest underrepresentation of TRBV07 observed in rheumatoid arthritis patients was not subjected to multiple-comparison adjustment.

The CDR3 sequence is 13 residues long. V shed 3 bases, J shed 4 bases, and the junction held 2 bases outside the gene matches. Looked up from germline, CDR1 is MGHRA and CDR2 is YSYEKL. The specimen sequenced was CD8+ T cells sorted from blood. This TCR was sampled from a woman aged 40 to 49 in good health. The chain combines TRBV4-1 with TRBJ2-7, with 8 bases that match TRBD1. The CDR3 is CASSQRQGYEQYV. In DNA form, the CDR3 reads TGCGCCAGCAGCCAGCGACAGGGGTACGAGCAGTACGTC.